The clone carrying this T cell receptor (beta chain) was detected many times. TCRdb analysed the RACE reads with MiXCR anew, one entry per CDR3 protein. The table shows approximately 96,000 distinct CDR3 sequences, with approximately 9.3% occurring only once. The data were taken from a study of human T cells and chemical hapten exposure. Sample time point: patch test 2, 6 weeks after DPC sensitization. The treatment was: therapeutic diphenylcyclopropenone sensitization with weekly scalp DPC. Before extraction, the whole blood was not fractionated, and total RNA was taken from it. The CDR3 consists of 14 residues. Germline trimming cut 4 bases from V and 8 bases from J; bases unmatched to any gene: 7. The germline CDR1 and CDR2 sequences are SEHNR and FQNEAQ (reference sequence).

Sequencing was performed on whole blood, taken in connection with sensitization to the hapten diphenylcyclopropenone (DPC). The chain uses TRBV7-9 and TRBJ1-1; 10 bases map to TRBD1. This clonotype originated in a woman in her thirties or forties with alopecia areata. Some clones in this sample may be carry-over from other donors' samples. The CDR3 nucleotides read TGTGCCAGCAGCTCCAGACAGGGGGCAACCGAAGCTTTCTTT. It yields the protein CASSSRQGATEAFF.